This record covers a single T cell receptor (beta chain). Its antigen specificity is not known. Base qualities are not provided; no much larger clone lies one nucleotide away. These data come from a study of blood T cells in healthy people across ages (dated by TCRdb to 2015 to 2017). About the investigation overall: In model experiments, roughly one uniquely barcoded TCR beta cDNA molecule per two T cells was captured by template switching. Using deep sequencing normalized with unique cDNA molecular identifiers, the study measured how TCR beta repertoire diversity changes with age. Donors of different ages were randomly distributed across sequencing lanes to avoid experimental bias. Donors were grouped into four age groups: young (average roughly 16 years), middle-aged (39), aged (around 66) and long-lived (around 82). For two donors (one aged 18 to 30 and one aged 80 or older), the study analyzed two additional independent replicas of 1 million unique cDNA reads from the same blood draw. The full study reports these points: Because donor CMV infection status was unknown, age-related changes in expanded clonotypes were potentially confounded. As age increased, observed TCR beta diversity per million T cells dropped in a roughly linear way, and a significant reduction was already evident by age around 41. The percentage of naive T cells measured by flow cytometry correlated strongly with observed TCR beta diversity. Because profiling used bulk unsorted PBMCs, naive and antigen-experienced compartments could not be compared conclusively. The long-lived group showed more naive CD4+ T cells, fewer expanded clones and increased TCR diversity than the aged group, suggesting age selection. Total diversity estimates from one million sequenced T cells were considered lower bounds and underestimates.

Preparation of the library involved 5' RACE. Sequencing used an Illumina HiSeq 2500. The second PCR ran for about 7 to 11 cycles and used a J-beta primer mix along with a sample-barcoded 5' primer. A template-switch 5' adaptor carrying 12 random nucleotides introduced a unique molecular identifier onto each TCR beta cDNA molecule. Each sample yielded at least 2.5 million CDR3-containing paired-end reads. All of the RNA was converted into first-strand cDNA using the Mint cDNA synthesis kit, with a TRBC-specific oligonucleotide serving as the primer. Following uracil-DNA glycosylase treatment, all cDNA underwent a first 18-cycle PCR with the universal primers M1SS and BC2_uni_R. Per the authors' processing: For normalization, 1 million high-quality reads were randomly selected from each sample, with every read carrying a distinct molecular identifier. Reads with shared molecular identifiers were discarded instead of being binned into consensus sequences. MiTCR, set to a Q25 quality threshold and the strictest error-elimination algorithm, was used for CDR3 identification, clonotype clustering and error correction. A nonparametric unseen species model with Euler transformation was used to estimate lower-bound total TCR beta diversity. Using fastp trimming at Q25 and MiXCR clonotype assembly, TCRdb reanalyzed the public sequencing data and kept in-frame beta chains. Rows are combined by CDR3 protein, so each entry shows the most common genes and DNA. These V and J calls derive from TCRdb rather than the authors' analysis. The sample table records 650,000 to 800,000 distinct CDR3 sequences; around 43% of these occur just once. The ten biggest clones cover around 21% of the sample.

The donors were 40 or so Caucasian individuals from Russia, aged roughly 6 to 100 years, who were systemically healthy. Ten milliliters of peripheral blood were drawn from each donor into EDTA-treated Vacutainer tubes. PBMCs were isolated by Ficoll-Paque density-gradient centrifugation, with at least 7 million obtained per sample. Total RNA was extracted from PBMCs with Trizol reagent, with at least 6 micrograms obtained per sample. The percentages of naive CD45RAhigh/CD27high T cells were determined by flow cytometry on a PBMC aliquot from every donor. The sequence came from a man between 60 and 75 years old in good health. Specimen: blood.

The nucleotides are TGTGCCAGCAGTTACTCGGGGGGAGCGAATCAGCCCCAGCATTTT. The encoded protein is CASSYSGGANQPQHF. The V and J segments used are TRBV12-3 or TRBV12-4 and TRBJ1-5; D gene: possibly TRBD1, on 5 matching bases. V gives up 4 bases and J gives up 4 bases, and the segment between their germline ends measures 14 bases. The CDR3 starts with the cysteine, ends with the phenylalanine, and has 15 residues. Of the read, only the CDR3 DNA is kept; its 45 bases are in frame from base 1.